This record concerns one TCR beta chain sequence. No antigen is known for it. This sample was taken from a study of shared clonotypes between healthy human individuals. Findings and limits, study-wide: Larger richness was generally estimated for naive than memory subsets.

In germline, CDR1 is SEHNR, CDR2 FQNEAQ (reference sequence). Trimming removed 3 bases at V and 2 bases at J, with 14 bases between. The CDR3 has 17 amino acids. Using immunoSEQ multiplex PCR, the repertoire was profiled, and TCRdb retains in-frame clones only, with some absent. The data show about 2 million clones, with 90% to 95% seen just once and 0.1% to 0.15% held by the top ten. This chain connects TRBV7-9 to TRBJ1-6, with D possibly matching TRBD1 (6 bases). This receptor was taken from a young man in good health. Material for sequencing was naive CD4+ T cells sorted from blood. Subset specified: CD45RA+ positively selected. This CDR3 reads CASSLYRGGAYNSPLHF. DNA for the CDR3: TGTGCCAGCAGCTTGTATAGGGGGGGCGCCTATAATTCACCCCTCCACTTT. Based on the CDR3 plus reference TRBV7-9 and TRBJ1-6, the full variable domain is DTGVSQNPRHKITKRGQNVTFRCDPISEHNRLYWYRQTLGQGPEFLTYFQNEAQLEKSRLLSDRFSAERPKGSFSTLEIQRTEQGDSAMYLCASSLYRGGAYNSPLHFGNGTRLTVT.